The clone carrying this TCR beta chain was seen only once. The data are from a study of CD8 T cells in Susac syndrome. The diagnostic criteria for definite or probable disease, as recently defined, were met by the patients with Susac syndrome. A quantity of roughly 0.5 to 1 ug RNA underwent reverse transcription using random hexamers. Amplification of TCR beta CDR3 across 54 Vbeta and 13 Jbeta was performed with immunoSEQ multiplex PCR. MiXCR was run by TCRdb on the immunoSEQ multiplex PCR reads, yielding one entry per CDR3 protein. The profile covers some 96,000 distinct CDR3 sequences, with roughly 96% appearing a single time and 0.25% to 0.35% taken by the ten largest. Trimming stripped 0 bases from V and 2 bases from J, with 11 bases between. This CDR3 spans 16 amino acids. Germline V gives CDR1 SGHDN, CDR2 FVKESK.

The source material was CD8+ T cells from PBMCs. The rearrangement links TRBV14 to TRBJ2-1; D uncertain. This receptor was identified in a human donor with Susac syndrome. The CDR3 protein is CASSQEVTGPYNEQFF. CDR3 coding DNA: TGTGCCAGCAGCCAAGAGGTGACGGGCCCCTACAATGAGCAGTTCTTC.